This is a list of T cell receptor beta chains from one sample in a study of blood T cell repertoires in COVID-19. Profiled with immunoSEQ multiplex PCR; TCRdb holds only in-frame clones, not every one. The sample consists of 110,000 or so clones, roughly 84% of them appearing once. Sequenced input: peripheral blood. Source of these receptors: a middle-aged woman with acute or convalescent COVID-19. Each CDR3 is given with its conserved first and last residue. D genes are given only for firm matches. Clone size is not always given. Where it is, it says once, few, many or a class for expanded clones.

clone size	D gene	V gene	J gene	CDR3 DNA	CDR3 protein
.	TRBD1	TRBV9	TRBJ1-2	TGTGCCAGCAGCCCCTCCGGGACAGAGTATGGCTACACCTTC	CASSPSGTEYGYTF
.	TRBD1	TRBV7-8	TRBJ1-2	TGTGCCAGCAGCTTCCTGGACAGGGGAAGCAACTATGGCTACACCTTC	CASSFLDRGSNYGYTF
.	.	TRBV27	TRBJ1-6	TGTGCCACCTCGATAGTAACCACAGGCCCATCCTCCAATTCACCCCTCCACTTT	CATSIVTTGPSSNSPLHF
.	TRBD1	TRBV3-1/TRBV3-2	TRBJ1-2	TGTGCCAGCAGCCAGGGACAGGGGGCGTCTGGCTACACCTTC	CASSQGQGASGYTF
.	TRBD1	TRBV7-2	TRBJ1-1	TGTGCCAGCAGCTTAGGGACAGGGGCACCTGAAGCTTTCTTT	CASSLGTGAPEAFF
.	.	TRBV29-1	TRBJ2-2	TGCAGCGTTGAATCTCACACCGGGGAGCTGTTTTTT	CSVESHTGELFF
few	.	TRBV29-1	TRBJ2-1	TGCAGCGTTCCGGGGAGCTCCTACAATGAGCAGTTCTTC	CSVPGSSYNEQFF
many	.	TRBV20-1	TRBJ2-7	TGCAGTGCTAGGCCCGGCTACGAGCAGTACTTC	CSARPGYEQYF
once	TRBD1	TRBV7-8	TRBJ1-5	TGTGCCAGCAGCCAGATGGGACAGGGCGCCAGACAGCCCCAGCATTTT	CASSQMGQGARQPQHF
.	.	TRBV5-1	TRBJ1-1	TGCGCCAGCAGCGGTGACGCGGGCCACACTGAAGCTTTCTTT	CASSGDAGHTEAFF
.	.	TRBV29-1	TRBJ1-2	TGCAGCGTTGTCGACAGCTTTAACTATGGCTACACCTTC	CSVVDSFNYGYTF
.	TRBD1	TRBV5-1	TRBJ1-6	TGCGCCAGCAGCTCATCAGGGGGCTATAATTCACCCCTCCACTTT	CASSSSGGYNSPLHF
.	TRBD1	TRBV4-2	TRBJ2-1	TGTGCCAGCAGTCCGATGACAGGGAACAATGAGCAGTTCTTC	CASSPMTGNNEQFF
once	TRBD2	TRBV4-3	TRBJ2-3	TGCGCCAGCAGCTCTAGCGGGGGCCGCACAGATACGCAGTATTTT	CASSSSGGRTDTQYF
.	.	TRBV5-4	TRBJ2-3	TGTGCCAGCAGCTTGGAGCAACGAGCGGGCACAGATACGCAGTATTTT	CASSLEQRAGTDTQYF
.	.	TRBV2	TRBJ1-4	TGTGCCAGCACCTCACAGGGCGGTAATGAAAAACTGTTTTTT	CASTSQGGNEKLFF
few	.	TRBV11-1	TRBJ1-2	TGTGCCAGCAGCCAGGGCCAGGGACGGGGGAACTATGGCTACACCTTC	CASSQGQGRGNYGYTF
.	TRBD2	TRBV3-1/TRBV3-2	TRBJ2-3	TGTGCCAGCAGCCAAGGACTAGCGGGAACAGATACGCAGTATTTT	CASSQGLAGTDTQYF
.	.	TRBV5-1	TRBJ2-7	TGCGCCAGCAGCTTTAGCGCGGGGGCCGAGGAGCAGTACTTC	CASSFSAGAEEQYF
.	.	TRBV2	TRBJ1-1	TGTGCCAGCAGTCAAGAGGGGACTGAAGCTTTCTTT	CASSQEGTEAFF
.	.	TRBV19	TRBJ1-1	TGTGCCAGTAGTCTGCTCCAGGGGCTTGAAGCTTTCTTT	CASSLLQGLEAFF
.	TRBD1	TRBV5-6	TRBJ1-4	TGTGCCAGCAGCTGGACAGGGGGCGTAACTAATGAAAAACTGTTTTTT	CASSWTGGVTNEKLFF
.	.	TRBV7-9	TRBJ2-3	TGTGCCAGCAGCCCCGCCGCGGGGTGGAAAGAAGATACGCAGTATTTT	CASSPAAGWKEDTQYF
.	.	TRBV7-8	TRBJ1-6	TGTGCCAGCAGCGCATACAGGGCCAGTGATTCACCCCTCCACTTT	CASSAYRASDSPLHF
few	.	TRBV7-9	TRBJ1-2	TGTGCCAGCAGCCAAACCGATTTGGTGGACAGACTTTATAACTATGGCTACACCTTC	CASSQTDLVDRLYNYGYTF
.	.	TRBV5-1	TRBJ1-2	TGCGCCAGCAGCTTGGCCGGGGGGGATGGCTACACCTTC	CASSLAGGDGYTF
once	.	TRBV5-4	TRBJ2-7	TGTGCCAGCAGCTTGGCCCCTTCCGACGAGCAGTACTTC	CASSLAPSDEQYF
.	.	TRBV6-4	TRBJ1-5	TGTGCCAGCAGGCCCCCCAGGGGTTCCTTCGAACCCCAGCATTTT	CASRPPRGSFEPQHF
.	TRBD1	TRBV24-1	TRBJ2-2	TGTGCCACCAGTGATCCGTCCCCGGGACAGGGGACCGGGGAGCTGTTTTTT	CATSDPSPGQGTGELFF
.	.	TRBV6-5	TRBJ1-3	TGTGCCAGCAGTTACCAGCGCCAGGGGGGAAACACCATATATTTT	CASSYQRQGGNTIYF
.	.	TRBV11-2	TRBJ2-2	TGTGCCAGCAGCTCTAGCCCATTTATGGTCGGGGAGCTGTTTTTT	CASSSSPFMVGELFF
.	.	TRBV30	TRBJ1-3	TGTGCCTGGAGTGGTGGCGGTCGGTCGGTCTCGGACACCATATATTTT	CAWSGGGRSVSDTIYF
.	TRBD1	TRBV6-5	TRBJ1-1	TGTGCCACAGGTTACCTACAGGGGTATACTGAAGCTTTCTTT	CATGYLQGYTEAFF
.	.	TRBV6-5	TRBJ1-1	TGTGCCAGCAGTTTAACCCAGGGCCCAACTGAAGCTTTCTTT	CASSLTQGPTEAFF
.	.	TRBV6-6	TRBJ1-6	TGTGCCAGCAGTTACCGGGGTAACGGGGAGTGGGGATCCCTCCACTTT	CASSYRGNGEWGSLHF
few	TRBD1	TRBV27	TRBJ2-2	TGTGCCAGCAGGAACAGGGGGTTGCGCACCGGGGAGCTGTTTTTT	CASRNRGLRTGELFF
.	.	TRBV5-1	TRBJ1-2	TGCGCCAGCAGCCCCACAACCTTGACTACGTATGGCTACACCTTC	CASSPTTLTTYGYTF
.	.	TRBV7-2	TRBJ2-1	TGTGCCAGCAGCTACGAGCCTAGGAGTGGTGAGCAGTTCTTC	CASSYEPRSGEQFF
.	TRBD1	TRBV5-1	TRBJ1-4	TGCGCCAGCAGCCGACTGACAGGGATGGGTGAAAAACTGTTTTTT	CASSRLTGMGEKLFF